One sample yielded the 22 T cell receptor beta chains listed below, sequenced in a study of blood T cell repertoires in COVID-19. Clones were read by immunoSEQ multiplex PCR, and TCRdb kept only the in-frame ones, dropping some. Among approximately 160,000 clones listed, approximately 84% were seen once. Input material: peripheral blood. The source is a man in his late teens or twenties with active or convalescent COVID-19.

The CDR3 DNA sequence: TGTGCCAGCAGCCGACAGGATCCCCAGCCCCAGCATTTT. Amino acids: CASSRQDPQPQHF. V and J are TRBV7-2 and TRBJ1-5; D might be TRBD1 (6 bases). The ends were cut back, 5 bases at V and 7 bases at J, with 12 bases in the middle. The CDR3 is 13 amino acids. Germline V gives CDR1 SGHTA, CDR2 FQGNSA.

V is TRBV7-2 and J is TRBJ2-2; D is unresolved. The CDR3 runs to 16 residues. Germline V gene sequence: CDR1 SGHTA, CDR2 FQGNSA. V lost 2 bases, J lost 1 base, and 11 bases lay in between. The CDR3 spells CASSLSQVMNTGELFF. The CDR3, as DNA: TGTGCCAGCAGCTTATCCCAGGTGATGAACACCGGGGAGCTGTTTTTT.

This chain joins TRBV23-1 and TRBJ1-2; D call uncertain. TRBV23-1 is identified as an open reading frame with a role that is uncertain. V lost 2 bases and J 6 bases, leaving 10 bases between the germline ends. This CDR3 spans 13 amino acids. The CDR3 is CASSQRRAHGYTF. For the CDR3, the DNA is TGCGCCAGCAGTCAAAGGAGAGCCCATGGCTACACCTTC.

This clone was recorded once. The V gene is TRBV18, the J gene TRBJ2-1, with 15 bases aligning to TRBD2. The CDR3 spans 15 residues. With 5 bases clipped from V and 8 bases from J, the junction kept 4 bases outside the gene matches. The germline V gene encodes CDR1 KGHSH and CDR2 LQKENI. CDR3 protein: CASSTGTSGRYEQFF. CDR3 sequence (DNA): TGTGCCAGCTCAACCGGGACTAGCGGGAGGTATGAGCAGTTCTTC.

The chain is built from TRBV7-9 and TRBJ1-5; D gene ambiguous. CDR1 SEHNR and CDR2 FQNEAQ come from the germline V gene (reference sequence). The CDR3 is 13 residues long. Trimming left V 1 base short and J 5 bases short, with 6 bases between. The CDR3 reads CASSLGGDQPQHF. The CDR3 coding sequence is TGTGCCAGCAGCTTAGGCGGGGATCAGCCCCAGCATTTT.

The genes are TRBV5-1 and TRBJ1-4; TRBD1 agrees at 8 bases. Germline CDR1 is SGHRS and CDR2 is YFSETQ. V shed 4 bases and J 6 bases; nucleotides not matched to a gene: 5. The CDR3 is 14 residues long. The CDR3 is CASSNGQGHEKLFF. CDR3 nucleotide sequence: TGCGCCAGCAGCAACGGACAGGGACATGAAAAACTGTTTTTT. Using reference TRBV5-1 and TRBJ1-4 for the parts outside the CDR3, the full variable domain is KAGVTQTPRYLIKTRGQQVTLSCSPISGHRSVSWYQQTPGQGLQFLFEYFSETQRNKGNFPGRFSGRQFSNSRSEMNVSTLELGDSALYLCASSNGQGHEKLFFGSGTQLSVL.

The V and J genes are TRBV7-9 and TRBJ1-1, with D tentatively TRBD1 (6 bases). Trimming took 7 bases from V and 5 from J, leaving 20 bases between them. CDR3 length equals 15 residues. CDR1 is SEHNR, CDR2 FQNEAQ, per germline (reference sequence). The CDR3 protein is CASTLGGGAATEAFF. CDR3 bases: TGTGCCAGCACCTTGGGGGGGGGCGCAGCTACTGAAGCTTTCTTT.

This chain joins TRBV9 and TRBJ2-1, with TRBD2 matching 9 bases. Trimming cost V 4 bases and J 4 bases; bases outside gene matches: 12. Germline V gene sequence: CDR1 SGDLS, CDR2 YYNGEE. The CDR3 runs 17 residues. The CDR3 loop reads CASSPPGSGRWYNEQFF. For the CDR3, the DNA is TGTGCCAGCAGCCCCCCAGGGAGCGGGAGGTGGTACAATGAGCAGTTCTTC. Combining the CDR3 with reference TRBV9 and TRBJ2-1 gives the whole variable domain DSGVTQTPKHLITATGQRVTLRCSPRSGDLSVYWYQQSLDQGLQFLIQYYNGEERAKGNILERFSAQQFPDLHSELNLSSLELGDSALYFCASSPPGSGRWYNEQFFGPGTRLTVL.

The V gene is TRBV25-1, the J gene TRBJ2-1; 7 nucleotides match TRBD1. Germline trimming cut 0 bases from V and 8 bases from J; bases unmatched to any gene: 7. Germline CDR1 and CDR2: MGHDK and SYGVNS. The length of the CDR3 is 15 residues. The CDR3 here is CASSEYEGAEDEQFF. Here the CDR3 DNA reads TGTGCCAGCAGTGAATACGAGGGGGCCGAGGATGAGCAGTTCTTC.

The V gene is TRBV11-2, the J gene TRBJ1-1, with TRBD1 identical over 8 bases. CDR1 is SGHAT, CDR2 FQNNGV, per germline. The CDR3 has 15 residues. V gave up 1 base and J gave up 2 bases; unmatched junction bases: 3. The CDR3 region is CASSLAGGRNTEAFF. In DNA form, the CDR3 reads TGTGCCAGCAGCTTAGCAGGGGGCAGAAACACTGAAGCTTTCTTT.

The J gene is TRBJ1-1, the V gene TRBV10-2; no clear D gene. CDR1 and CDR2 from the germline V gene are WSHSY and SAAADI. Trimming removed 2 bases at V and 7 bases at J, with 8 bases between. The CDR3 covers 12 residues. CDR3 sequence (DNA): TGCGCCAGCAGTGAGCGAAGACTTGAAGCTTTCTTT. Amino acids: CASSERRLEAFF.

The chain employs TRBV10-3 and TRBJ1-5; 9 positions match TRBD1. Germline V CDR1 and CDR2: ENHRY, SYGVKD. This CDR3 comprises 16 residues. After removal of 2 bases from V and 0 bases from J, the junction contained 2 bases not matched to a gene. The CDR3 loop is CAISEGQGSSNQPQHF. The DNA for the CDR3 is TGTGCCATCAGTGAGGGACAGGGGAGTAGCAATCAGCCCCAGCATTTT.

This chain links TRBV6-4 with TRBJ2-7; maybe TRBD1 (6 bases). Trimming took off 2 bases at V and 3 bases at J, with 17 bases between the two ends. Germline assignment: CDR1 MRHNA and CDR2 SNTAGT. The CDR3 is 16 amino acids. The CDR3 protein is CASSDPRGDNLYEQYF. In DNA, the CDR3 is TGTGCCAGCAGTGACCCACGAGGGGACAACCTCTACGAGCAGTACTTC.

This sequence joins TRBV18 and TRBJ1-6, with TRBD1 identical over 8 bases. With 3 bases clipped from V and 10 bases from J, the junction kept 5 bases outside the gene matches. This CDR3 is 14 amino acids long. Germline V gene sequence: CDR1 KGHSH, CDR2 LQKENI. The CDR3 loop reads CASSPGTGGSPLHF. CDR3 coding DNA: TGTGCCAGCTCACCGGGGACAGGAGGATCACCCCTCCACTTT.

In its sample, this clone was seen a few times. The chain couples TRBV19 to TRBJ1-5, with 12 bases lining up with TRBD1. There are 17 residues in the CDR3. CDR1 LNHDA and CDR2 SQIVND come from the germline V gene (reference sequence). The V segment lost 4 bases and the J segment 1 base; nucleotides outside the gene matches: 5. CDR3 in DNA: TGTGCCAGTAGTAAGAAAGGGACAGGGGGCAGCAATCAGCCCCAGCATTTT. Amino acid sequence: CASSKKGTGGSNQPQHF.

The chain is built from TRBV5-4 and TRBJ2-2, with TRBD2 identical over 8 bases. The junction had 5 bases not matched to a gene; V was cut back by 4 bases and J by 0 bases. The CDR3 runs to 16 residues. From germline, CDR1 is SGHNT and CDR2 YYREEE (reference sequence). The CDR3 DNA sequence: TGTGCCAGCAGCCCGCCGGGACTAGCGAACACCGGGGAGCTGTTTTTT. Residues: CASSPPGLANTGELFF.

This clone has a single count. The chain joins TRBV28 to TRBJ1-5; TRBD1 matches 7 bases. J lost 6 bases, V lost 5 bases, and 13 bases had no gene match. CDR1 and CDR2 from the germline V gene are MDHEN and SYDVKM. The CDR3 totals 16 residues. The CDR3 sequence is CASSPYRRGLGQPQHF. CDR3 nucleotide sequence: TGTGCCAGCAGTCCCTACCGGAGGGGGCTCGGTCAGCCCCAGCATTTT.

The V and J genes are TRBV28 and TRBJ1-2; TRBD1 might be the D (6 bases). CDR3 length equals 16 residues. CDR1 MDHEN and CDR2 SYDVKM come from the germline V gene. V lost 4 bases, J lost 7 bases, and 22 bases lay in between. The CDR3 here is CASSSPSTGPGGGYTF. The CDR3 nucleotides read TGTGCCAGCAGTTCCCCCTCGACAGGCCCTGGTGGTGGCTACACCTTC.

This clone was recorded only once. The J gene is TRBJ2-5, the V gene TRBV25-1; 10 nucleotides align to TRBD2. The V segment lost 6 bases and the J segment 6 bases; nucleotides outside the gene matches: 4. The germline V gene encodes CDR1 MGHDK and CDR2 SYGVNS. This CDR3 is built from 13 residues. This chain's CDR3 is CASSERGGKTQYF. DNA for the CDR3: TGTGCCAGCAGCGAGCGGGGGGGTAAGACCCAGTACTTC.

J is TRBJ2-1 and V is TRBV28; TRBD1 agrees at 7 bases. CDR1 and CDR2 from the germline V gene are MDHEN and SYDVKM. The CDR3 is made up of 16 amino acids. The V and J ends lost 6 bases and 4 bases, in that order; junction bases with no gene match: 12. The CDR3 nucleotides read TGTGCCAGCAGCCTTCATCCGGGACAGCCGTACAATGAGCAGTTCTTC. Translation gives CASSLHPGQPYNEQFF.

In this sample, this clone turned up a few times. The chain recombines TRBV19 with TRBJ1-2; 12 nucleotides align to TRBD1. J gave up 2 bases and V 6 bases, and 4 bases lay outside the gene matches. The CDR3 totals 15 residues. The germline CDR1 and CDR2 sequences are LNHDA and SQIVND (reference sequence). The DNA for the CDR3 is TGTGCCAGTAGGGGGACAGGGGGCCCGAACTATGGCTACACCTTC. This encodes CASRGTGGPNYGYTF.

V and J are TRBV19 and TRBJ1-6; maybe TRBD1 (5 bases). The CDR3 has 16 residues. V lost 5 bases, J lost 7 bases, and 18 bases lay in between. CDR1 is LNHDA, CDR2 SQIVND, per germline (reference sequence). Written as DNA, the CDR3 is TGTGCCAGTAGTTCCAGGACCTGGGGGGGAAATTCACCCCTCCACTTT. It encodes CASSSRTWGGNSPLHF.